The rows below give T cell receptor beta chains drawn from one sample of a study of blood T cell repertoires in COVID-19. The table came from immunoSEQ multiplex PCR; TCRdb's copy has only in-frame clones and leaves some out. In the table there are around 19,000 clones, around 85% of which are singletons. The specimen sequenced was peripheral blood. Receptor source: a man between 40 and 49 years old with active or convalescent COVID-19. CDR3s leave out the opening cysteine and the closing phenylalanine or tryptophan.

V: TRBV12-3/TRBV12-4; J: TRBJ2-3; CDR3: ASTSSDTQY
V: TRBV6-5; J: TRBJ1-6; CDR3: ASRWTADNSPLH
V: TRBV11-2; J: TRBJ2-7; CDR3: ASSLEVGTTYAYEQY
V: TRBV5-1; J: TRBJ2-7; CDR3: ASSLAGDSSYEQY
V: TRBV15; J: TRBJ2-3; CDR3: ATSRTSGIDTQY
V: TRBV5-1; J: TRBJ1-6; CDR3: ASSLDRVNSPLH
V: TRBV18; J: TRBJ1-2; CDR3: ASSPPTGFGGYT
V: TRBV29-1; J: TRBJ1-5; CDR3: SVQGGSNQPQH
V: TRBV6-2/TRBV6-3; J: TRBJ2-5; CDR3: ASSYTFSGEETQY
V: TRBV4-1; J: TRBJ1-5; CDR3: ASSQEGTLNQPQH
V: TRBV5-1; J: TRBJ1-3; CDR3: ASSLGANSGNTIY
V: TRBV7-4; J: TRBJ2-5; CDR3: ASSPQEGGGQEETQY
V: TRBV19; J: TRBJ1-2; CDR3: ASSVTGGFGYT
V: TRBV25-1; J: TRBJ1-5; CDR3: ASSDDRPGGNQPQH
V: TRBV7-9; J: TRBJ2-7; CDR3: ASSLGQGSGEQY
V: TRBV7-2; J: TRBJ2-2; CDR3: ASSKPGQGTGELF
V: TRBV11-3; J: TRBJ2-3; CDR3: ASSLGRGLAVPDTQY
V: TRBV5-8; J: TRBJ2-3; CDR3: ASRSFQGSTDTQY
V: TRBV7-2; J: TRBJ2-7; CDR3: ASSLLAVTGAIHEQY
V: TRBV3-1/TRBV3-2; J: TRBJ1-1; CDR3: ASSQGRGTEAF
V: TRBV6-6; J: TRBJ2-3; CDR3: ASIKRNTDTQY
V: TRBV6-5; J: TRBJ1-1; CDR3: ASFPLGGQNTEAF
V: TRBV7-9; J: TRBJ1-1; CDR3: ASSSGQGARDTEAF
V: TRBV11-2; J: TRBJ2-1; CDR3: ASSLVPGNEQF
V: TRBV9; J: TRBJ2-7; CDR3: ASSVGAGSYEQY
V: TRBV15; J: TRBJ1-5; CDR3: ATKMTGGRGNQPQH
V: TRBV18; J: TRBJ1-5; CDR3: ASSPWGDQPQH
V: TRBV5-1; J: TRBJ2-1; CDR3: ASSRTSFNEQF
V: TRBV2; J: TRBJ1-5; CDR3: ASSRTGEGGQPQH
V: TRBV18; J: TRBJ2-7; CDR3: ASANLAEQY
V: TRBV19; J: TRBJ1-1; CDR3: ASSWGEGNTEAF
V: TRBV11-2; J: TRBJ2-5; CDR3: ASSSRRTVQETQY
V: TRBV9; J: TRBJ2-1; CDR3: ASSVISGSYNEQF
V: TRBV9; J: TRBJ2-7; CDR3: ASSPRLAGSYEQY
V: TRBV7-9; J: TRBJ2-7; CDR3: ASSPKAGLVYFEQY
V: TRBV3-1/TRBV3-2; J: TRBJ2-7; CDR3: ASSLLSYEQY
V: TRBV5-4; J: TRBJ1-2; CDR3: ASRDRGRLNYGYT
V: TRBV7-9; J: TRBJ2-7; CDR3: ASSLDSGGAWYEQY
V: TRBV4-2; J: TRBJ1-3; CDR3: ASSQEIRAGGNTIY
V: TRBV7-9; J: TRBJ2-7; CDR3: ASSVDRGSYEQY
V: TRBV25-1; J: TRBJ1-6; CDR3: ASSEWKGDSPLH
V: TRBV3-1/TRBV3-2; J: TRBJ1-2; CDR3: ASSQDLAGYHYGYT
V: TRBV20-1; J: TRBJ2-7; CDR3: SASLSSYEQY
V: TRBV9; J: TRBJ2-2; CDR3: ASSRNRYANTGELF
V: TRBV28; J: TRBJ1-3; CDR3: ASSFSSAGGNTIY
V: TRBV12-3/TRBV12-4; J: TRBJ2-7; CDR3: ASSLGTSGRQY
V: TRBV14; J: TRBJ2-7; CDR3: ASSHPGGASGVEQY
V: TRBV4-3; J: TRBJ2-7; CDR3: ASSQAGTGNYEQY
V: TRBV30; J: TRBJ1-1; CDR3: AHWRGNTEAF
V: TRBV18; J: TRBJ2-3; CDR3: ASSRTSTDTQY